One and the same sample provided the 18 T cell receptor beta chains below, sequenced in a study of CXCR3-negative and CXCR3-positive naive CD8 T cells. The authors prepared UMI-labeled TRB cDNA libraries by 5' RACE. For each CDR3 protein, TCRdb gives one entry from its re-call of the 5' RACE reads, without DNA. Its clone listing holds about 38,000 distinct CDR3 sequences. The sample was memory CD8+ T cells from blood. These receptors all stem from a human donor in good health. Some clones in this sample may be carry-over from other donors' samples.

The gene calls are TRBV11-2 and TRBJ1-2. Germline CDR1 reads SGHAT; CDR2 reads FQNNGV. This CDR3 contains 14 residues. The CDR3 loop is CASSLAYADYGYTF. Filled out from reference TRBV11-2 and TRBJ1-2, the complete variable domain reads EAGVAQSPRYKIIEKRQSVAFWCNPISGHATLYWYQQILGQGPKLLIQFQNNGVVDDSQLPKDRFSAERLKGVDSTLKIQPAKLEDSAVYLCASSLAYADYGYTFGSGTRLTVV.

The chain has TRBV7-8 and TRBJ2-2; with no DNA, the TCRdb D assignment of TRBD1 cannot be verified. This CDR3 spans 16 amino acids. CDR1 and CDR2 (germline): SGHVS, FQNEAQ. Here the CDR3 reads CASSLPGTGATGELFF.

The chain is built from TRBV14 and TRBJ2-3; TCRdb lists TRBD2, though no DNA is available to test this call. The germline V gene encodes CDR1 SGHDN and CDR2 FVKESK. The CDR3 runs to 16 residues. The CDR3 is CASSQPTRGIEDTQYF.

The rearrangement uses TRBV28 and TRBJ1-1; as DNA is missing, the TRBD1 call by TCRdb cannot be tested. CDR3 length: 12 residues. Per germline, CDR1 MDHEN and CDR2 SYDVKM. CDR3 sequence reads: CASSEGSTEAFF.

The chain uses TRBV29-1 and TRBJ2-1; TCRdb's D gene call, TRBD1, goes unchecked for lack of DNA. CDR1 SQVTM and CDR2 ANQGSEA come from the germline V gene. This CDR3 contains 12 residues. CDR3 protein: CSVDTGYNEQFF.

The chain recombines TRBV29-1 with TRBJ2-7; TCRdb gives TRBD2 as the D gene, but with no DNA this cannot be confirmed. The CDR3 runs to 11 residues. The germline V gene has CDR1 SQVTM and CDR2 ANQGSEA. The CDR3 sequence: CSVNAGYEQYF.

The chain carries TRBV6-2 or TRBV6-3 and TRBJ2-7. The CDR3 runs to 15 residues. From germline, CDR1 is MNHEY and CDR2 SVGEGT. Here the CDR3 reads CASTTGPDSPYEQYF.

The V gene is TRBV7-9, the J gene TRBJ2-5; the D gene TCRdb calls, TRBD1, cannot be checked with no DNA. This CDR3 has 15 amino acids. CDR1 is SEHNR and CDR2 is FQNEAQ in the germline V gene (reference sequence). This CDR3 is CASSHHGGQEETQYF.

CDR3 residues: CATSRGGGEYNEQFF. The V gene is TRBV15, the J gene TRBJ2-1; TCRdb names TRBD2, which stays unverified in the absence of DNA. Germline lookup yields CDR1 LNHNV and CDR2 YYDKDF (reference sequence). CDR3 length equals 15 residues.

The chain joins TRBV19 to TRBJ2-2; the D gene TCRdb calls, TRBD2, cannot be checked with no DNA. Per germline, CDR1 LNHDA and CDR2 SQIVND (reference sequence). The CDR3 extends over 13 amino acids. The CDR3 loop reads CASAIGSTGELFF.

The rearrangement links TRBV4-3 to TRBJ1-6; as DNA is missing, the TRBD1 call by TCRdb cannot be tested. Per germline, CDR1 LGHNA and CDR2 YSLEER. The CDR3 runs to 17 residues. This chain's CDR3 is CASSHKIQGGYNSPLHF.

The CDR3 region is CSAIGPGGPGANVLTF. The chain carries TRBV20-1 and TRBJ2-6; the D call of TRBD1 rests on TCRdb alone, since no DNA is present to check it. The germline V gene has CDR1 DFQATT and CDR2 SNEGSKA (reference sequence). CDR3 size: 16 residues.

CDR3 loop: CASSQRLAGPWDEQFF. The chain combines TRBV7-9 with TRBJ2-1; the TCRdb D gene call, TRBD2, has no DNA to confirm it. Germline CDR1 is SEHNR and CDR2 is FQNEAQ (reference sequence). This CDR3 region has 16 residues.

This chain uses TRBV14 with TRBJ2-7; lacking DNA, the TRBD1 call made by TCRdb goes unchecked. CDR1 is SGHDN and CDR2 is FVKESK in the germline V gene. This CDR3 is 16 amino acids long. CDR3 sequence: CASSLGWAEAFYEQYF. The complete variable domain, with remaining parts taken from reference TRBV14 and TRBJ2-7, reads EAGVTQFPSHSVIEKGQTVTLRCDPISGHDNLYWYRRVMGKEIKFLLHFVKESKQDESGMPNNRFLAERTGGTYSTLKVQPAELEDSGVYFCASSLGWAEAFYEQYFGPGTRLTVT.

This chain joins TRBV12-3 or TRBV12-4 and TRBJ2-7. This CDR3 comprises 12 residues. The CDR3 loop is CASTTTSFEQYF.

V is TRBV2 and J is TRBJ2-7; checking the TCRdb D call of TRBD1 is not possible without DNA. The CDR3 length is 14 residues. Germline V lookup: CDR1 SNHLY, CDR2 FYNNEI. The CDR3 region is CASSKQGAAYEQYF.

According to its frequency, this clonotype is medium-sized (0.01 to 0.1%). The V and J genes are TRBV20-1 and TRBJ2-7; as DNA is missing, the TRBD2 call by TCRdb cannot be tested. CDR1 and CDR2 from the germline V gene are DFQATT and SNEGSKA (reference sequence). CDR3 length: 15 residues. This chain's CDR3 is CSARPLAGDSYEQYF.

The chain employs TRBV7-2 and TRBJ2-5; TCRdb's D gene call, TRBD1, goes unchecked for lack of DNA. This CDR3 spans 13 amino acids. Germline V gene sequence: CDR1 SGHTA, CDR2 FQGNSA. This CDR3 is CASSFFGDETQYF.